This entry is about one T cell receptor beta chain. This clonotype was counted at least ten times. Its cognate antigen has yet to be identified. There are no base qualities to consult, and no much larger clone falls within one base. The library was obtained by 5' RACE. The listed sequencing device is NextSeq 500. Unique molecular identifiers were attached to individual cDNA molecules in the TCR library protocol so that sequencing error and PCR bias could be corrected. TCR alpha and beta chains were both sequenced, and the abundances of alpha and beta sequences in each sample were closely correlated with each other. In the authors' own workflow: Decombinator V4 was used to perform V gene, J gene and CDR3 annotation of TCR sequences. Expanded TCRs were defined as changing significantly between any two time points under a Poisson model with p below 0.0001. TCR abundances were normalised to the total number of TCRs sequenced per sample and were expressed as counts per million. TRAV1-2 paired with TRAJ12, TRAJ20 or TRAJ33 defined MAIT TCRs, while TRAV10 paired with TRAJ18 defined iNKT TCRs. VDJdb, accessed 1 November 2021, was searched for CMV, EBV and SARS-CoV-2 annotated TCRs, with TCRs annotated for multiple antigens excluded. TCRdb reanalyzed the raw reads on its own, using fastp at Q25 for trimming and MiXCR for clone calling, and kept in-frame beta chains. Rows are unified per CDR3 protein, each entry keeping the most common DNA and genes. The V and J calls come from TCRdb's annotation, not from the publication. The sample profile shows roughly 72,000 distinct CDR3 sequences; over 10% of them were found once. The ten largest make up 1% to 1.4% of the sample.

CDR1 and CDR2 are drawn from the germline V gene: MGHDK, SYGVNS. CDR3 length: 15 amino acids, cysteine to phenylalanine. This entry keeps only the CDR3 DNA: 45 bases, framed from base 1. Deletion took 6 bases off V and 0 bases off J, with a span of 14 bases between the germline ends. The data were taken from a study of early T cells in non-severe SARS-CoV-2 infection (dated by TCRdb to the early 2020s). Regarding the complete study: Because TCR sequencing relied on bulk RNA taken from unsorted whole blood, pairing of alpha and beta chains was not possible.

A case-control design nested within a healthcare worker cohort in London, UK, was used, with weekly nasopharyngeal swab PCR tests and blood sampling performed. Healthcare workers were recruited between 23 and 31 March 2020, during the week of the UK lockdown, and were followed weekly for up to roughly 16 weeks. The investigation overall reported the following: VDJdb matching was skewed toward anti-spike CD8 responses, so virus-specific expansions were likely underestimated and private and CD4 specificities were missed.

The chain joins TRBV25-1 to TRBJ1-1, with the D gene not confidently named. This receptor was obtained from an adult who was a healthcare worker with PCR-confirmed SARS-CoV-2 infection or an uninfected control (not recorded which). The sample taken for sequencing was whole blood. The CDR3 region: CASSGGKFMNTEAFF. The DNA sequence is TGTGCCAGCAGCGGCGGGAAGTTCATGAACACTGAAGCTTTCTTT. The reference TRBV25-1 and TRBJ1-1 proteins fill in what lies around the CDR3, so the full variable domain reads EADIYQTPRYLVIGTGKKITLECSQTMGHDKMYWYQQDPGMELHLIHYSYGVNSTEKGDLSSESTVSRIRTEHFPLTLESARPSHTSQYLCASSGGKFMNTEAFFGQGTRLTVV.